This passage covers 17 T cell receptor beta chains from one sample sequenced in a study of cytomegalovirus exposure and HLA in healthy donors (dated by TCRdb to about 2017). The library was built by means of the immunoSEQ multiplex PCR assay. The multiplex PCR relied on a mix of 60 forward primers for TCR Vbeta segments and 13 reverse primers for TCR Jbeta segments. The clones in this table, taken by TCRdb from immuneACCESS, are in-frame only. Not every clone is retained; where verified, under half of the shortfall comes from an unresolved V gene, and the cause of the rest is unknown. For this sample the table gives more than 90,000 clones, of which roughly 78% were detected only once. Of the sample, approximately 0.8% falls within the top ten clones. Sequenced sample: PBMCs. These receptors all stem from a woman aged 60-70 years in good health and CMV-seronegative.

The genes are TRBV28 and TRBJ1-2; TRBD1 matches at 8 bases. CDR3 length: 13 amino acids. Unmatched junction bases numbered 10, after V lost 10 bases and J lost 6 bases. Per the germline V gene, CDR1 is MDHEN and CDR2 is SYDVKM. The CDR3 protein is CATTPTGDNGYTF. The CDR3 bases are TGTGCCACGACTCCGACAGGGGATAATGGCTACACCTTC.

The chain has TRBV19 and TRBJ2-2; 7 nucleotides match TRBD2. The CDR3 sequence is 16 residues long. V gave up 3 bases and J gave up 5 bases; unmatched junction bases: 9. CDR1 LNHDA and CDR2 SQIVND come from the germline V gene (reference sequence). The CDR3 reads CASSIFGGFLTGELFF. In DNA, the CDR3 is TGTGCCAGTAGTATCTTCGGGGGGTTCTTGACCGGGGAGCTGTTTTTT.

The CDR3 protein is CARSLATGGRFYEQYF. CDR3 sequence (DNA): TGTGCCAGAAGCTTGGCGACAGGGGGCAGGTTTTACGAGCAGTACTTC. V is TRBV5-3 and J is TRBJ2-7; 10 bases line up with TRBD1. TRBV5-3 is classed as an ORF, of uncertain function. This CDR3 spans 16 amino acids. J was trimmed by 4 bases and V by 0 bases; bases with no gene match: 7.

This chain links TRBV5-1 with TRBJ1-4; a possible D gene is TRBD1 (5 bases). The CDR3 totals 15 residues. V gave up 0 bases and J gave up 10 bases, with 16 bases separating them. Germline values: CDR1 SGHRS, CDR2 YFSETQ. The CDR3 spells CASSLAAGSDAKLFF. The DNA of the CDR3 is TGCGCCAGCAGCTTGGCGGCAGGGTCTGATGCAAAACTGTTTTTT.

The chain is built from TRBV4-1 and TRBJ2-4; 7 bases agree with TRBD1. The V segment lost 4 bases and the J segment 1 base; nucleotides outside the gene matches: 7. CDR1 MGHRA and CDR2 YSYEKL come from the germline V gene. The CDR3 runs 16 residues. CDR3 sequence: CASSPLGRGAKNIQYF. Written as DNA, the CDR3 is TGCGCCAGCAGCCCCCTCGGCAGGGGGGCCAAAAACATTCAGTACTTC.

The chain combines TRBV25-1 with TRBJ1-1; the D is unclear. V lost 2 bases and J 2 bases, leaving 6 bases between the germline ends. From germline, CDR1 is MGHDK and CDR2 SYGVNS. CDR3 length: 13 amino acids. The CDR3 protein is CASSEPKNTEAFF. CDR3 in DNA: TGTGCCAGCAGTGAACCCAAAAACACTGAAGCTTTCTTT.

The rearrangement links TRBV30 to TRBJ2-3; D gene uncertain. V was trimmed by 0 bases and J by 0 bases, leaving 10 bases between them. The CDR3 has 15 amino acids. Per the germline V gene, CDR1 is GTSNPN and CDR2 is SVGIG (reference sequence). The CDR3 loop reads CAWSVEAMSTDTQYF. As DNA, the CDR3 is TGTGCCTGGAGTGTAGAGGCAATGAGCACAGATACGCAGTATTTT.

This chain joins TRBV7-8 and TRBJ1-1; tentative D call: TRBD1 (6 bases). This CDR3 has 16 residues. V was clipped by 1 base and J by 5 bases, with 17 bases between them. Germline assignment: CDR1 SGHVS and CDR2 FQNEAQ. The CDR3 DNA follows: TGTGCCAGCAGCTTAGTCAAGGGGGAGTTTGGGACTGAAGCTTTCTTT. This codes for CASSLVKGEFGTEAFF.

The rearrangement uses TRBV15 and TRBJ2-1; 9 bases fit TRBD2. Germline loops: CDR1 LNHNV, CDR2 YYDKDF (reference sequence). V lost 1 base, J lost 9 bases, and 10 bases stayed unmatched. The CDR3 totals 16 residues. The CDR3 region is CATSRAWAGGRFEQFF. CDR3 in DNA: TGTGCCACCAGCAGAGCCTGGGCGGGAGGGCGCTTTGAGCAGTTCTTC.

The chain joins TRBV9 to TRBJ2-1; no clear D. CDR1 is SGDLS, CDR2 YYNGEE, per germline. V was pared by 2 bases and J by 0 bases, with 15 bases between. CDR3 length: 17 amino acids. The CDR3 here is CASSVRKTRSSYNEQFF. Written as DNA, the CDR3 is TGTGCCAGCAGCGTCCGCAAGACTCGGAGCTCCTACAATGAGCAGTTCTTC. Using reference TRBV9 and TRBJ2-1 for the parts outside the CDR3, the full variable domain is DSGVTQTPKHLITATGQRVTLRCSPRSGDLSVYWYQQSLDQGLQFLIQYYNGEERAKGNILERFSAQQFPDLHSELNLSSLELGDSALYFCASSVRKTRSSYNEQFFGPGTRLTVL.

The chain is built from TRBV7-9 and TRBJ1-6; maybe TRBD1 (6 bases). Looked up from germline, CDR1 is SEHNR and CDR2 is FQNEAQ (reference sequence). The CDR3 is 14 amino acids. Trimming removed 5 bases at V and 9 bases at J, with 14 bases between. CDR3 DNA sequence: TGTGCCAGCAGCCTGGGGGGGCTAAGTTCACCCCTCCACTTT. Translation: CASSLGGLSSPLHF.

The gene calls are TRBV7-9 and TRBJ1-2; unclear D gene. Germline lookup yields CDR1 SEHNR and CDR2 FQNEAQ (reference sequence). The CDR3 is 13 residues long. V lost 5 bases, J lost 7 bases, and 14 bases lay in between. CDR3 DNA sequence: TGTGCCAGCAGCCTCTCGGGAACCCTTGGCTACACCTTC. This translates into CASSLSGTLGYTF.

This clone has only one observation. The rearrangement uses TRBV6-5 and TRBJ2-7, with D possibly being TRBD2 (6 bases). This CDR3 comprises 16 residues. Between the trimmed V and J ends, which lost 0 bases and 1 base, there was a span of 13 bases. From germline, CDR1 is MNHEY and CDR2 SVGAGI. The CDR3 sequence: CASSYSTGLGSYEQYF. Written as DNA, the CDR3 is TGTGCCAGCAGTTACTCGACGGGACTCGGATCCTACGAGCAGTACTTC.

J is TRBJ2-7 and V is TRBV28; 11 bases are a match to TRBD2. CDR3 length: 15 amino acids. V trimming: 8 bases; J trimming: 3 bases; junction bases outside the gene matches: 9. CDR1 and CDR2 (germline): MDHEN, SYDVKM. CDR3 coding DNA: TGTGCCAGCTACACCCAGACTAGCGGGATCTACGAGCAGTACTTC. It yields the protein CASYTQTSGIYEQYF.

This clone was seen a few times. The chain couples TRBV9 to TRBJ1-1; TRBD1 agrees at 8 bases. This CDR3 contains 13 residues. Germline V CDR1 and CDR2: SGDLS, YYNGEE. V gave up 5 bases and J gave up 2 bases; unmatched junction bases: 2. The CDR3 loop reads CASSGQGNTEAFF. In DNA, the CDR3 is TGTGCCAGCAGTGGACAGGGTAACACTGAAGCTTTCTTT.

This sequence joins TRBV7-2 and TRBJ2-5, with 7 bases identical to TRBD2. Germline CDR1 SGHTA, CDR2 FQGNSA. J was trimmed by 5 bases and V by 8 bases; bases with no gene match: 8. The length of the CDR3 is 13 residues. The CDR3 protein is CASGTSAAETQYF. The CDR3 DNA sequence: TGTGCCAGCGGAACTAGCGCTGCGGAGACCCAGTACTTC. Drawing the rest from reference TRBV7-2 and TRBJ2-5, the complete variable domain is GAGVSQSPSNKVTEKGKDVELRCDPISGHTALYWYRQSLGQGLEFLIYFQGNSAPDKSGLPSDRFSAERTGGSVSTLTIQRTQQEDSAVYLCASGTSAAETQYFGPGTRLLVL.

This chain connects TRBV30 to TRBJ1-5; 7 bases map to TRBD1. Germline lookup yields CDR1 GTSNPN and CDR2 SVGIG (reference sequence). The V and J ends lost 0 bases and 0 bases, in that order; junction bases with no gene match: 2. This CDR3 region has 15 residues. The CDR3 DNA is TGTGCCTGGAGTGTCGGGACAGATAGCAATCAGCCCCAGCATTTT. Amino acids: CAWSVGTDSNQPQHF.